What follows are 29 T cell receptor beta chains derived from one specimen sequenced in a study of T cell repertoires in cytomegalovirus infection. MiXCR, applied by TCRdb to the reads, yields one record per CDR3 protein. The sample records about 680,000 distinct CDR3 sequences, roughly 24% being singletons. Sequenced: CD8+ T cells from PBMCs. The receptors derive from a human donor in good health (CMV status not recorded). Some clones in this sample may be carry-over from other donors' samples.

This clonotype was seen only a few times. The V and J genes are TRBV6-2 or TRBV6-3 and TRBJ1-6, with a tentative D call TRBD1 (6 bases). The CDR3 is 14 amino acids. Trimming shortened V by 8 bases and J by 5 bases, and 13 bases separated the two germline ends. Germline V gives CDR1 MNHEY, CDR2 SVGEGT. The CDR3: CASRRGLDNSPLHF. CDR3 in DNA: TGTGCCAGCCGCAGGGGTTTGGATAATTCACCCCTCCACTTT.

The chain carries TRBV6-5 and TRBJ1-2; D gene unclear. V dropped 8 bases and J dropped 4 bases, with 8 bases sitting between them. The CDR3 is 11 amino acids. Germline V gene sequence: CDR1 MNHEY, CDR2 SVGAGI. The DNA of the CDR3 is TGTGCCAGCGACGGGATCTATGGCTACACCTTC. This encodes CASDGIYGYTF.

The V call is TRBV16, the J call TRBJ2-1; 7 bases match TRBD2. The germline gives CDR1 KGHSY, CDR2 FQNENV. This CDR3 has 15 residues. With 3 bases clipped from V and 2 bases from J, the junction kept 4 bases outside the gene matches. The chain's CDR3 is CASSHWAGAYNEQFF. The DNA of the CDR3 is TGTGCCAGCAGCCATTGGGCGGGGGCCTACAATGAGCAGTTCTTC. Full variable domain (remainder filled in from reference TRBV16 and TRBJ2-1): GEEVAQTPKHLVRGEGQKAKLYCAPIKGHSYVFWYQQVLKNEFKFLISFQNENVFDETGMPKERFSAKCLPNSPCSLEIQATKLEDSAVYFCASSHWAGAYNEQFFGPGTRLTVL.

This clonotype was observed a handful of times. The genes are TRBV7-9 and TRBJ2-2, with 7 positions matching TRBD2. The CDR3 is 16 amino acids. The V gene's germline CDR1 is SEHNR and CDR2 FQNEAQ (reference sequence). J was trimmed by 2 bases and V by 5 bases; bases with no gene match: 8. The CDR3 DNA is TGTGCCAGCAGCGGCACCGGGACTACAAACACCGGGGAGCTGTTTTTT. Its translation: CASSGTGTTNTGELFF.

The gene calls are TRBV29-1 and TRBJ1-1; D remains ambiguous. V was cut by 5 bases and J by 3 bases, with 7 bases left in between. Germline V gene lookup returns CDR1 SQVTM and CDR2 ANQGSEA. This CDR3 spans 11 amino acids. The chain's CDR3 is CSVLGYTEAFF. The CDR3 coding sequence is TGCAGCGTTCTGGGTTACACTGAAGCTTTCTTT.

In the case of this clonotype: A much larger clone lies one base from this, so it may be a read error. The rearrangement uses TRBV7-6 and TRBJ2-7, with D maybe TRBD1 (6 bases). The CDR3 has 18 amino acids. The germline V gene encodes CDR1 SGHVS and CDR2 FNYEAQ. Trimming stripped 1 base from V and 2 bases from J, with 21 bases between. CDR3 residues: CASSLGGQQGDLAYEQYF. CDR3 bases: TGTGCCAGCAGCTTAGGGGGGCAGCAAGGGGACCTCGCCTACGAGCAGTACTTC.

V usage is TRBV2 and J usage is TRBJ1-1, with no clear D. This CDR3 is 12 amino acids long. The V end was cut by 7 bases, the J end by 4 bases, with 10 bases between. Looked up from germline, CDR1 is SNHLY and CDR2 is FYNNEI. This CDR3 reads CASMNSATEAFF. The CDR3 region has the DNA TGTGCCAGCATGAACTCAGCCACTGAAGCTTTCTTT. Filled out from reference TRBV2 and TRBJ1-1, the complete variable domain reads EPEVTQTPSHQVTQMGQEVILRCVPISNHLYFYWYRQILGQKVEFLVSFYNNEISEKSEIFDDQFSVERPDGSNFTLKIRSTKLEDSAMYFCASMNSATEAFFGQGTRLTVV.

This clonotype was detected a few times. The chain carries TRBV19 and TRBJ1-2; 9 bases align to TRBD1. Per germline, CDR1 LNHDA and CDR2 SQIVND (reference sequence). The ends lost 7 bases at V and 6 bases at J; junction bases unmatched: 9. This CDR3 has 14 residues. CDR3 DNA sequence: TGTGCCAGTACCCCGGGACAGGGATTCGATGGCTACACCTTC. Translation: CASTPGQGFDGYTF.

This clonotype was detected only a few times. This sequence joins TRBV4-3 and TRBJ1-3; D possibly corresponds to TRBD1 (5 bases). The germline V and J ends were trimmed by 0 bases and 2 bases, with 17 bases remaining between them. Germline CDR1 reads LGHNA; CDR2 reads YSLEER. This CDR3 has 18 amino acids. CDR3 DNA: TGCGCCAGCAGCCAAGATCCCCTAACAGGTGGCCCTGGAAACACCATATATTTT. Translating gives CASSQDPLTGGPGNTIYF.

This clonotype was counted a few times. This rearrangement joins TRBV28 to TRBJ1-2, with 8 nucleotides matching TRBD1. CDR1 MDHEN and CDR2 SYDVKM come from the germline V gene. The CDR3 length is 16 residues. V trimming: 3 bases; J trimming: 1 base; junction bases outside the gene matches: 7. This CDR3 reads CASSFRTGPVNYGYTF. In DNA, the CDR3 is TGTGCCAGCAGTTTTCGGACAGGGCCAGTTAACTATGGCTACACCTTC.

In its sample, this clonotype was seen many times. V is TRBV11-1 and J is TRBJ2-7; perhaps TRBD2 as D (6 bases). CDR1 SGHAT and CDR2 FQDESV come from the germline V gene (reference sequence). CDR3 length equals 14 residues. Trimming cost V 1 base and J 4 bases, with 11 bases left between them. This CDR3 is CASSLDGGAYEQYF. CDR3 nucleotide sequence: TGTGCCAGCAGCTTAGACGGGGGTGCTTACGAGCAGTACTTC.

In DNA form, the CDR3 reads TGCAGTGCTAGTAAAGGCGGGGAGACCCAGTACTTC. Translated: CSASKGGETQYF. V and J are TRBV20-1 and TRBJ2-5, with D perhaps TRBD2 (5 bases). The CDR3 length is 12 residues. V lost 3 bases and J lost 5, with 10 bases in between. Per the germline V gene, CDR1 is DFQATT and CDR2 is SNEGSKA (reference sequence).

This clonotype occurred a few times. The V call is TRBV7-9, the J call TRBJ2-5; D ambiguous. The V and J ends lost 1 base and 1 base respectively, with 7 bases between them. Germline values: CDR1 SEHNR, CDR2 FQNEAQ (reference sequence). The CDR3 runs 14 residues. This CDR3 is CASSLESFQETQYF. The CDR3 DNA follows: TGTGCCAGCAGCTTAGAATCCTTCCAAGAGACCCAGTACTTC. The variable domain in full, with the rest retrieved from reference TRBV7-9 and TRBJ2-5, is DTGVSQNPRHKITKRGQNVTFRCDPISEHNRLYWYRQTLGQGPEFLTYFQNEAQLEKSRLLSDRFSAERPKGSFSTLEIQRTEQGDSAMYLCASSLESFQETQYFGPGTRLLVL.

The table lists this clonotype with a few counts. The CDR3 region is CASSLRQGKPYEQYV. The CDR3 nucleotides are TGTGCCAGCAGCTTGCGACAGGGGAAACCCTACGAGCAGTACGTC. The chain couples TRBV5-5 to TRBJ2-7; 8 nucleotides agree with TRBD1. The germline V gene has CDR1 SGHKS and CDR2 YYEKEE (reference sequence). The CDR3 is made up of 15 amino acids. The junction had 5 bases not matched to a gene; V was cut back by 1 base and J by 2 bases.

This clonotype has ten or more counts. In DNA form, the CDR3 reads TGTGCCAGCAGCCATGGACGGCCTGAAGCTTTCTTT. This translates into CASSHGRPEAFF. The chain couples TRBV14 to TRBJ1-1; D unclear. V shed 3 bases and J shed 6 bases, with 8 bases lying between them. From germline, CDR1 is SGHDN and CDR2 FVKESK. This CDR3 contains 12 residues.

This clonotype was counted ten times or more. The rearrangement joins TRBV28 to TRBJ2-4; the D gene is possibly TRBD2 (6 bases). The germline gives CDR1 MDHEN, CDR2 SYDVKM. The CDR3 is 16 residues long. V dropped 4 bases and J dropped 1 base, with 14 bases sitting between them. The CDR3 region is CASSSRDSGAKNIQYF. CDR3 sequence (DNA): TGTGCCAGCAGTTCTAGGGACTCTGGGGCCAAAAACATTCAGTACTTC.

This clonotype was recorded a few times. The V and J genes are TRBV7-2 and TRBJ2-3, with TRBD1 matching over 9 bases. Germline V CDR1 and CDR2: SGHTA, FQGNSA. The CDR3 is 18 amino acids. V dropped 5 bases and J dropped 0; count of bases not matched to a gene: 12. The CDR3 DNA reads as TGTGCCAGCAGCCTCGCCGGGACAGGGACCCCTAGCACAGATACGCAGTATTTT. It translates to CASSLAGTGTPSTDTQYF.

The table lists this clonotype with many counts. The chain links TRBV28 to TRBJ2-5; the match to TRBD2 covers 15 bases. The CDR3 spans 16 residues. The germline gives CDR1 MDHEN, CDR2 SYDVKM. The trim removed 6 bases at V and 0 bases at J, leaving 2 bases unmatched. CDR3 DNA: TGTGCCAGCAGCGGACTAGCGGGGGGGTACCAAGAGACCCAGTACTTC. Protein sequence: CASSGLAGGYQETQYF.

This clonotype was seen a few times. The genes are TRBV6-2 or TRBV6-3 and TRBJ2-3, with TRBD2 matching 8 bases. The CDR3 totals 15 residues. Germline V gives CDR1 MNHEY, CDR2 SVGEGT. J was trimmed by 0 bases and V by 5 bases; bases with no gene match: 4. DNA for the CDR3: TGTGCCAGCAGTCCTTGGACTAGCAGCACAGATACGCAGTATTTT. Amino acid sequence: CASSPWTSSTDTQYF.

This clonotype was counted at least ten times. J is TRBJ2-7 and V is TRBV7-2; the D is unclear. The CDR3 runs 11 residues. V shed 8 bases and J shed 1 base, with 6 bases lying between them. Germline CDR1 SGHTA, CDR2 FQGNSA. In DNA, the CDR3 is TGTGCCAGCGTAGTTTCCTACGAGCAGTACGTC. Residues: CASVVSYEQYV.

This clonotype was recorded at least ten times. The CDR3 sequence is CASSSDRGRETQYF. In DNA form, the CDR3 reads TGTGCCAGCAGTTCGGACAGGGGGCGAGAGACCCAGTACTTC. The chain uses TRBV28 and TRBJ2-5; 11 positions match TRBD1. Germline V CDR1 and CDR2: MDHEN, SYDVKM. Trimming at V came to 4 bases and at J to 4 bases, leaving 2 bases not matched to a gene. The CDR3 covers 14 residues.

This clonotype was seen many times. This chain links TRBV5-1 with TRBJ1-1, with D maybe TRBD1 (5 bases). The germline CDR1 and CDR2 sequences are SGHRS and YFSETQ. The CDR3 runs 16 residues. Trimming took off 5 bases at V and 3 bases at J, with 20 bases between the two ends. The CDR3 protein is CASRIHRGIRDTEAFF. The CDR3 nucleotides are TGCGCCAGCAGGATCCATAGGGGTATTAGAGACACTGAAGCTTTCTTT.

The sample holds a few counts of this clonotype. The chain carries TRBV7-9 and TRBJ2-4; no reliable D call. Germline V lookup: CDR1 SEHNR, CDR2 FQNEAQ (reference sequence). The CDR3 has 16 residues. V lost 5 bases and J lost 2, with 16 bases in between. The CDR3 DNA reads TGTGCCAGCAGCCCCCCGCTGAGCCCGTCCAAAAACATTCAGTACTTC. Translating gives CASSPPLSPSKNIQYF.

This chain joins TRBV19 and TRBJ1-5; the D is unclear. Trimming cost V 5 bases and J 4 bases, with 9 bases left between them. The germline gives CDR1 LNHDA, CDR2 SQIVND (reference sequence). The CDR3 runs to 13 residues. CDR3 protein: CASSEVLNQPQHF. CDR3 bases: TGTGCCAGTAGTGAAGTCCTTAATCAGCCCCAGCATTTT.

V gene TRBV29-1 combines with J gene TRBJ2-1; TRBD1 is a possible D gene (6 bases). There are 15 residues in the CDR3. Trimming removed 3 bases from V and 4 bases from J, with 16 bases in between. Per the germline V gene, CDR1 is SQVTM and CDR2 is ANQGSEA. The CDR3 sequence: CSVDPTGMNYNEQFF. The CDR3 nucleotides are TGCAGCGTTGACCCAACAGGGATGAATTACAATGAGCAGTTCTTC.

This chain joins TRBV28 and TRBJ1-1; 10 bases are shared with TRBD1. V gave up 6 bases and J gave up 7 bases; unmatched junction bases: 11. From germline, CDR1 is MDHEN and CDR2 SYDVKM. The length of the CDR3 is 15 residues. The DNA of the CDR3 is TGTGCCAGCAGCTCCGGGACAGGGGATGATGGTGAAGCTTTCTTT. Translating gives CASSSGTGDDGEAFF. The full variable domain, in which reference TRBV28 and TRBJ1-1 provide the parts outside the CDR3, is DVKVTQSSRYLVKRTGEKVFLECVQDMDHENMFWYRQDPGLGLRLIYFSYDVKMKEKGDIPEGYSVSREKKERFSLILESASTNQTSMYLCASSSGTGDDGEAFFGQGTRLTVV.

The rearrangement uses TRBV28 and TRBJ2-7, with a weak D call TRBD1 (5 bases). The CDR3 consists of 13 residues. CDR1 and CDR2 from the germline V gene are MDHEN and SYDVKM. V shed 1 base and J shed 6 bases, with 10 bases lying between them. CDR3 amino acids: CASSLFRVSEQYV. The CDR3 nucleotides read TGTGCCAGCAGTTTATTCAGGGTGTCCGAGCAGTACGTC.

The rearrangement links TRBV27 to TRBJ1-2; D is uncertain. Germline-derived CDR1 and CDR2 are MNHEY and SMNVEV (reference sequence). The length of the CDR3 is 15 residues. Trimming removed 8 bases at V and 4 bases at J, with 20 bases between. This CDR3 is CASGPNSAGVYGYTF. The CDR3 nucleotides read TGTGCCAGCGGCCCGAACAGTGCCGGCGTCTATGGCTACACCTTC.

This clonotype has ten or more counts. CDR3 sequence: CASRMGRGGYNEQFF. For the CDR3, the DNA is TGTGCCAGCAGAATGGGGCGGGGGGGCTACAATGAGCAGTTCTTC. The V call is TRBV6-6, the J call TRBJ2-1; 9 nucleotides agree with TRBD2. The CDR3 spans 15 residues. Losses at the gene ends were 6 bases for V and 3 bases for J; bases not matched to a gene: 6. Germline loops: CDR1 MNHNY, CDR2 SVGAGI (reference sequence).